This T cell receptor (beta chain) emerged from a study of CXCR3-negative and CXCR3-positive naive CD8 T cells. About the study: Libraries each contributed about 1.5 +/- 0.3 million TRB reads, for around 150 million in total. Study results and caveats: Relative to CXCR3-negative naive cells, CXCR3-positive naive cells had more hydrophobic TRB CDR3s. CXCR3 expression partially decreased after cryopreservation; most assays used fresh PBMCs.

UMI labels and 5' RACE were used to prepare the TRB cDNA libraries. For each CDR3 protein, TCRdb gives one entry from its re-call of the 5' RACE reads, without DNA. Its listing shows some 130,000 distinct CDR3 sequences. A note on this clonotype: Antigen: not known.

Naive CD8+ T cells displayed a CD45RO-CCR7+CD27+CD95- phenotype. Looked up from germline, CDR1 is SGHVS and CDR2 is FNYEAQ. This CDR3 spans 14 amino acids. The genes are TRBV7-6 and TRBJ2-7; checking the TCRdb D call of TRBD1 is not possible without DNA. This TCR derives from a human donor in good health. Some clones in this sample may be carry-over from other donors' samples. The sequencing sample was made of naive CXCR3+ CD8+ T cells from blood. Subset here: CD45RO-CCR7+CD27+CD95- naive CD8+ T cells expressing CXCR3 (TNR3+). The CDR3 spells CASSPTGTPLEQYF. The variable domain in full, completed from reference TRBV7-6 and TRBJ2-7, reads GAGVSQSPRYKVTKRGQDVALRCDPISGHVSLYWYRQALGQGPEFLTYFNYEAQQDKSGLPNDRFSAERPEGSISTLTIQRTEQRDSAMYRCASSPTGTPLEQYFGPGTRLTVT.